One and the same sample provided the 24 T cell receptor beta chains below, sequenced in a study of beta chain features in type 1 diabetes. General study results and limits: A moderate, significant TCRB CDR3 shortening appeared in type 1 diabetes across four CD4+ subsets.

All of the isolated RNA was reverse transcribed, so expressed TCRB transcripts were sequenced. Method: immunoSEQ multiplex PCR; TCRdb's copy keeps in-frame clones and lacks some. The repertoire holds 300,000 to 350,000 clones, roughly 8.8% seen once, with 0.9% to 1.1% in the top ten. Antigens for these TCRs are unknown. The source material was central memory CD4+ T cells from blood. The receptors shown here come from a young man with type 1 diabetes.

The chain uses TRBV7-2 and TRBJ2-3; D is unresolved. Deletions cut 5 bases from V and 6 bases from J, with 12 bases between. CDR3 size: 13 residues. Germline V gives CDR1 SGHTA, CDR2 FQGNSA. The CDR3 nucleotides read TGTGCCAGCAGCAAAGGGCCTCTGGATACGCAGTATTTT. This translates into CASSKGPLDTQYF.

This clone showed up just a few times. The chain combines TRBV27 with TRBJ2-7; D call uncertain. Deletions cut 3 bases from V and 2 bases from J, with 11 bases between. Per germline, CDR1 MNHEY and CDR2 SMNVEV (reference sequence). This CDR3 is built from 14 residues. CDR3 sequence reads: CASSFQGDTYEQYF. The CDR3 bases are TGTGCCAGCAGTTTTCAAGGCGATACCTACGAGCAGTACTTC.

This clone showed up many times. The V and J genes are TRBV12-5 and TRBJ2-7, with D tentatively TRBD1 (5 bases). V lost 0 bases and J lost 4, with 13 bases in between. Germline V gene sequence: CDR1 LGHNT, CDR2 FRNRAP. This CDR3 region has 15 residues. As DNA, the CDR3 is TGTGCTAGTGGTTTGGTGCAGCCAGGGAATTACGAGCAGTACTTC. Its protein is CASGLVQPGNYEQYF.

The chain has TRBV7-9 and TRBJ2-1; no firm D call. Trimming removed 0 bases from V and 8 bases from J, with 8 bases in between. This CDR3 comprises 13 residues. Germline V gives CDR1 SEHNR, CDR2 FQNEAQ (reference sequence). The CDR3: CASSLAQGHEQFF. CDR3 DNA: TGTGCCAGCAGCTTAGCGCAAGGTCATGAGCAGTTCTTC.

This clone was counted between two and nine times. The CDR3 DNA reads as TGCGCCAGCAGCCAAGACCGGGAAACGGGTGGCCACGAGCAGTACTTC. Translation gives CASSQDRETGGHEQYF. The V call is TRBV4-1, the J call TRBJ2-7; tentatively, D is TRBD2 (5 bases). The CDR3 is 16 amino acids. With 0 bases removed from V and 5 bases from J, the gap between germline ends came to 17 bases. The V gene's germline CDR1 is MGHRA and CDR2 YSYEKL.

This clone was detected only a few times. The CDR3 sequence: CAWSVLSGASVFNGYTF. The CDR3 region has the DNA TGTGCCTGGAGTGTACTCTCGGGGGCTTCCGTCTTTAATGGCTACACCTTC. The gene calls are TRBV30 and TRBJ1-2, with D perhaps TRBD1 (6 bases). With 0 bases removed from V and 6 bases from J, the gap between germline ends came to 23 bases. Germline lookup yields CDR1 GTSNPN and CDR2 SVGIG (reference sequence). CDR3 length equals 17 residues.

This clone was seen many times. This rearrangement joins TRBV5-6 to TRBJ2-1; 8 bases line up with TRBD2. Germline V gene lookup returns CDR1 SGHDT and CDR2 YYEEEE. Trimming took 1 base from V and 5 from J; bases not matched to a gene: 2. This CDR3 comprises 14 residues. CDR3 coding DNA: TGTGCCAGCAGCTTGCAACTAGCGGACAATGAGCAGTTCTTC. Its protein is CASSLQLADNEQFF.

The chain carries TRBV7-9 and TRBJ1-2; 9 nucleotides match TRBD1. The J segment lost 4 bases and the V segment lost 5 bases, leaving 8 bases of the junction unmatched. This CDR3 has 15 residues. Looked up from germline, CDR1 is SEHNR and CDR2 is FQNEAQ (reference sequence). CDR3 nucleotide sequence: TGTGCCAGCAGCGCGGGACAGGGCATTTCCTATGGCTACACCTTC. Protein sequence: CASSAGQGISYGYTF.

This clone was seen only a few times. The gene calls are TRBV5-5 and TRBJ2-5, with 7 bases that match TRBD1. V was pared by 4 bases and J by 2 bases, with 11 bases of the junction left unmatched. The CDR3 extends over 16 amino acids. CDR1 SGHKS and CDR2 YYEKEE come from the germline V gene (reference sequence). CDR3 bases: TGTGCCAGCAGCCGTACCGGGACAGCGAAACAAGAGACCCAGTACTTC. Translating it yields CASSRTGTAKQETQYF.

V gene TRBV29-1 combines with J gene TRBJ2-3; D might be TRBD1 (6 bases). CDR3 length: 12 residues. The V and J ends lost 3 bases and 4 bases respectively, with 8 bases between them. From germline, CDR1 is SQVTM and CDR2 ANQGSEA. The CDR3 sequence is CSVEGAADTQYF. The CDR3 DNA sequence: TGCAGCGTTGAGGGGGCGGCAGATACGCAGTATTTT.

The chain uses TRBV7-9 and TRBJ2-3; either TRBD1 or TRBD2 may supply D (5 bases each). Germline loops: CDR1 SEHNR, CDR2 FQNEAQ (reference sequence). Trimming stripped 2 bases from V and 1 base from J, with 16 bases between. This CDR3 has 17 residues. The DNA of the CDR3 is TGTGCCAGCAGCTTACTTCCGGGGCTAGGGGGCACAGATACGCAGTATTTT. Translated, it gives CASSLLPGLGGTDTQYF.

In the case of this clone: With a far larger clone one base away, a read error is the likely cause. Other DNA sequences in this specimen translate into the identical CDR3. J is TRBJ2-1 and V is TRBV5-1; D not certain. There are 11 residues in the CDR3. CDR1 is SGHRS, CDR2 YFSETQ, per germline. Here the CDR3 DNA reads TGTGCCAGCAGCTTCCACAATGAGCAGTTCTTC. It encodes CASSFHNEQFF.

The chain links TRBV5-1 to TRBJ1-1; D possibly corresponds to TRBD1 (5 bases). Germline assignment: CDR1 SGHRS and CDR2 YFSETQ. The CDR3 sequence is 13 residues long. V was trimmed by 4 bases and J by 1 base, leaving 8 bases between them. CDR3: CASSTGANTEAFF. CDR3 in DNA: TGCGCCAGCAGCACCGGGGCGAACACTGAAGCTTTCTTT. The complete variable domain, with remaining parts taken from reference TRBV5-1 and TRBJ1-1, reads KAGVTQTPRYLIKTRGQQVTLSCSPISGHRSVSWYQQTPGQGLQFLFEYFSETQRNKGNFPGRFSGRQFSNSRSEMNVSTLELGDSALYLCASSTGANTEAFFGQGTRLTVV.

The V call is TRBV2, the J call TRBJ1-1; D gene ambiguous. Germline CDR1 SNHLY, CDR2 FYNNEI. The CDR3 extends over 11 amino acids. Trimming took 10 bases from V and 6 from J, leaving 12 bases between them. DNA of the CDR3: TGTGCCACCCTTCTTGAGGCTGAAGCTTTCTTT. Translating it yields CATLLEAEAFF.

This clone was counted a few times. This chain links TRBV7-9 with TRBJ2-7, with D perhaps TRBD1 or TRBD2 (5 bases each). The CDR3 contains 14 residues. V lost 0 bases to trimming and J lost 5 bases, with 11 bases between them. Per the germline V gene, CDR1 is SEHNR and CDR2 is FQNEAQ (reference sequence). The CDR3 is CASSLASGTDEQYF. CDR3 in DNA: TGTGCCAGCAGCTTAGCCTCAGGGACCGACGAGCAGTACTTC.

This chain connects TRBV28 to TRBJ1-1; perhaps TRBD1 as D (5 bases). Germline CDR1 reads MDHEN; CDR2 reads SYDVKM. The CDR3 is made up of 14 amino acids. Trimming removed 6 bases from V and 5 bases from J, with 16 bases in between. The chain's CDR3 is CASRFGAGRTEAFF. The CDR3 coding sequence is TGTGCCAGCAGGTTCGGGGCAGGGCGGACTGAAGCTTTCTTT.

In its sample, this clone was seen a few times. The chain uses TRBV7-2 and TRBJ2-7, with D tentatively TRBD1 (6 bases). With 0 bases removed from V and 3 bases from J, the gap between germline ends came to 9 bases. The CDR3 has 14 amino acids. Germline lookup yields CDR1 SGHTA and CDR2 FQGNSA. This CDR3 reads CASSLATGHYEQYF. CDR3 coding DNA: TGTGCCAGCAGCTTAGCTACGGGACACTACGAGCAGTACTTC.

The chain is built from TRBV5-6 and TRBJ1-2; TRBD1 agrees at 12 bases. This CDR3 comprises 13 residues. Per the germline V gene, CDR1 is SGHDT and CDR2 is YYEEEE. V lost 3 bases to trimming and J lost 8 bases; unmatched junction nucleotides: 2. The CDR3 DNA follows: TGTGCCAGCAGCTGGGACAGGGGGCACGGCTACACCTTC. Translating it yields CASSWDRGHGYTF.

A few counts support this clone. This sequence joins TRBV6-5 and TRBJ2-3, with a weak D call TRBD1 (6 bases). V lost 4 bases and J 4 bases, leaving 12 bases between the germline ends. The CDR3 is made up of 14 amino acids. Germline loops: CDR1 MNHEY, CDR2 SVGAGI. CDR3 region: CASSSIRGPDTQYF. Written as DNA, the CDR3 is TGTGCCAGCAGTTCCATCAGGGGCCCAGATACGCAGTATTTT.

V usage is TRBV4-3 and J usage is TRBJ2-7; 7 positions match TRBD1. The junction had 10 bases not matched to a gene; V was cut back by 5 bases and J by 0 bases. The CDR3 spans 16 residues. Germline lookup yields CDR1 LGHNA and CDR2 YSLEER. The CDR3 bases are TGCGCCAGCAGCGGAGCTTGGGGACAGCTCTCCTACGAGCAGTACTTC. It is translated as CASSGAWGQLSYEQYF.

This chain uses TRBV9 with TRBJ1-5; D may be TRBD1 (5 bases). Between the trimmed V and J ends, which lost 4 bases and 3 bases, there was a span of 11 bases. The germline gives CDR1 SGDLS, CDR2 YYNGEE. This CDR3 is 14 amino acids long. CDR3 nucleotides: TGTGCCAGCAGCCGAGGGGAGGACAATCAGCCCCAGCATTTT. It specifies CASSRGEDNQPQHF.

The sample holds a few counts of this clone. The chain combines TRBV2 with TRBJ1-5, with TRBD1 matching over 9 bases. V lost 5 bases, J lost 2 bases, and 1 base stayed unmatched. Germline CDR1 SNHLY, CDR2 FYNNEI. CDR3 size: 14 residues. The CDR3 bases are TGTGCCAGCAGTTGGGACAGGGGCAATCAGCCCCAGCATTTT. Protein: CASSWDRGNQPQHF.

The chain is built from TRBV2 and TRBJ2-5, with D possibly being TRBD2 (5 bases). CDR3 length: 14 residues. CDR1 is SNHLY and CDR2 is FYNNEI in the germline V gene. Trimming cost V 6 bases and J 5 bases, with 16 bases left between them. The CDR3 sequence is CASSRTVPGETQYF. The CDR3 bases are TGTGCCAGCAGCCGGACGGTTCCGGGGGAGACCCAGTACTTC.

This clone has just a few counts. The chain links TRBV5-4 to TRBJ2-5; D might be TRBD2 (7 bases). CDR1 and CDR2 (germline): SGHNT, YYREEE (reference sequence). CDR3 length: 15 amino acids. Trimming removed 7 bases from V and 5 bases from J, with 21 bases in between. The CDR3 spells CASWGAGAGVETQYF. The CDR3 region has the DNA TGTGCCAGCTGGGGGGCGGGGGCCGGGGTCGAGACCCAGTACTTC.